The 21 T cell receptor beta chains below all came from one sample that was sequenced in a study of OX40 agonist ivuxolimab in advanced cancers. Some clones are missing from TCRdb's copy, which holds only in-frame ones; the method was immunoSEQ multiplex PCR. The profile covers about 19,000 clones, with more than 65% appearing a single time and 3.8% taken by the ten largest. The source material was CD4+ or CD8+ T cells sorted from blood, sampled in a trial of the OX40 agonist ivuxolimab. The origin of the receptors is an adult with an advanced solid tumor such as melanoma, head and neck, liver or kidney cancer.

V and J are TRBV28 and TRBJ2-3; D is perhaps TRBD2 (6 bases). Between the trimmed V and J ends, which lost 5 bases and 2 bases, there was a span of 14 bases. Germline-derived CDR1 and CDR2 are MDHEN and SYDVKM. The CDR3 length is 15 residues. CDR3 DNA: TGTGCCAGCAGTCCCCCACTAGCACTCACAGATACGCAGTATTTT. Translation: CASSPPLALTDTQYF.

The CDR3 is CASSYSGQGDFGYTF. In DNA form, the CDR3 reads TGTGCCAGCAGTTACTCTGGGCAGGGGGACTTCGGCTACACCTTC. The chain recombines TRBV6-5 with TRBJ1-2, with 7 bases fitting TRBD1. The V segment lost 0 bases and the J segment 8 bases; nucleotides outside the gene matches: 9. The CDR3 has 15 residues. Germline lookup yields CDR1 MNHEY and CDR2 SVGAGI.

This clone was seen just once. J is TRBJ2-3 and V is TRBV9; D remains ambiguous. Per germline, CDR1 SGDLS and CDR2 YYNGEE. The CDR3 contains 14 residues. V lost 0 bases to trimming and J lost 1 base, with 6 bases between them. CDR3 protein: CASSVVGGTDTQYF. DNA of the CDR3: TGTGCCAGCAGCGTAGTCGGAGGCACAGATACGCAGTATTTT.

The V call is TRBV4-1, the J call TRBJ2-1; 12 bases match TRBD2. The CDR3 is 15 residues long. The germline gives CDR1 MGHRA, CDR2 YSYEKL. The CDR3 protein is CASYGLAGGNYEQFF. For the CDR3, the DNA is TGCGCGTCATATGGGCTAGCGGGAGGGAACTATGAGCAGTTCTTC.

This sequence joins TRBV7-2 and TRBJ2-7, with 15 bases that match TRBD2. Germline assignment: CDR1 SGHTA and CDR2 FQGNSA. The CDR3 is 18 residues long. Trimming took 3 bases from V and 3 from J; bases not matched to a gene: 9. In nucleotides, the CDR3 is TGTGCCAGCAGCTTGGGGACTAGCGGGAGGAGGTTGGGCTACGAGCAGTACTTC. This encodes CASSLGTSGRRLGYEQYF.

The J gene is TRBJ2-1, the V gene TRBV2; 10 bases agree with TRBD2. The CDR3 is 14 residues long. CDR1 is SNHLY and CDR2 is FYNNEI in the germline V gene. V gave up 6 bases and J gave up 4 bases; unmatched junction bases: 3. Here the CDR3 DNA reads TGTGCCAGCAGCTTAGCGGGAGGTTACAATGAGCAGTTCTTC. Translating gives CASSLAGGYNEQFF.

This chain links TRBV11-2 with TRBJ2-5; D not resolved. The end of the DNA aligns better with TRBJ2-7, so the J call may be wrong. Germline V gene sequence: CDR1 SGHAT, CDR2 FQNNGV. This CDR3 has 14 amino acids. The CDR3: CASSLVLRAYEQYF. The DNA for the CDR3 is TGTGCCAGCAGCTTAGTGCTCAGAGCCTACGAGCAGTACTTC.

The V gene is TRBV27, the J gene TRBJ1-2; D is perhaps TRBD1 (5 bases). Trimming cost V 3 bases and J 8 bases, with 19 bases left between them. The CDR3 sequence is 15 residues long. Germline V gene data show CDR1 as MNHEY and CDR2 as SMNVEV (reference sequence). The chain's CDR3 is CASSLAGTLHGGYTF. As DNA, the CDR3 is TGTGCCAGCAGTTTGGCCGGGACGCTCCACGGGGGCTACACCTTC.

V usage is TRBV5-4 and J usage is TRBJ1-4; D might be TRBD1 (5 bases). Looked up from germline, CDR1 is SGHNT and CDR2 is YYREEE (reference sequence). The CDR3 runs 15 residues. V was cut by 4 bases and J by 0 bases, with 10 bases left in between. CDR3 sequence reads: CASSRDGPTNEKLFF. CDR3 nucleotide sequence: TGTGCCAGCAGCCGGGACGGCCCAACTAATGAAAAACTGTTTTTT.

The chain links TRBV5-1 to TRBJ2-1; a weak D match, TRBD1 (6 bases). Germline assignment: CDR1 SGHRS and CDR2 YFSETQ. The CDR3 contains 17 residues. Trimming removed 4 bases from V and 1 base from J, with 18 bases in between. CDR3 sequence: CASSATGKFSSYNEQFF. The CDR3 nucleotides are TGCGCCAGCAGCGCAACAGGGAAATTCTCGTCCTACAATGAGCAGTTCTTC.

The chain couples TRBV7-2 to TRBJ2-5; D gene uncertain. The CDR3 consists of 15 residues. V dropped 6 bases and J dropped 4 bases, with 18 bases sitting between them. In germline, CDR1 is SGHTA, CDR2 FQGNSA. In nucleotides, the CDR3 is TGTGCCAGCAGTCTCCAATTTGGGCAGCGAGAGACCCAGTACTTC. Translating gives CASSLQFGQRETQYF. Full variable domain (outside the CDR3, taken from reference TRBV7-2 and TRBJ2-5): GAGVSQSPSNKVTEKGKDVELRCDPISGHTALYWYRQSLGQGLEFLIYFQGNSAPDKSGLPSDRFSAERTGGSVSTLTIQRTQQEDSAVYLCASSLQFGQRETQYFGPGTRLLVL.

The genes are TRBV15 and TRBJ1-1, with D uncertain. The CDR3 spans 15 residues. Germline V gene data show CDR1 as LNHNV and CDR2 as YYDKDF (reference sequence). V dropped 0 bases and J dropped 11 bases, with 19 bases sitting between them. The CDR3 region is CATSRDTLASQRAFF. The CDR3 DNA reads as TGTGCCACCAGCAGAGATACCCTGGCGAGCCAGAGGGCTTTCTTT.

The V and J genes are TRBV29-1 and TRBJ1-2, with 7 positions matching TRBD1. The CDR3 length is 12 residues. With V trimmed by 7 bases and J by 6 bases, 8 bases remained unmatched. Germline-derived CDR1 and CDR2 are SQVTM and ANQGSEA. The chain's CDR3 is CSGDREGDGYTF. DNA of the CDR3: TGCAGCGGTGACAGGGAAGGGGATGGCTACACCTTC. Drawing the rest from reference TRBV29-1 and TRBJ1-2, the complete variable domain is SAVISQKPSRDICQRGTSLTIQCQVDSQVTMMFWYRQQPGQSLTLIATANQGSEATYESGFVIDKFPISRPNLTFSTLTVSNMSPEDSSIYLCSGDREGDGYTFGSGTRLTVV.

The chain couples TRBV10-3 to TRBJ2-5; D possibly corresponds to TRBD1 (5 bases). V lost 5 bases and J lost 4, with 11 bases in between. Germline V CDR1 and CDR2: ENHRY, SYGVKD. The CDR3 is made up of 13 amino acids. The CDR3 DNA follows: TGTGCCATCAGTAAAAAAAGGGGAGAGACCCAGTACTTC. As protein: CAISKKRGETQYF.

J is TRBJ2-2 and V is TRBV5-6; maybe TRBD2 (6 bases). Trimming left V 1 base short and J 0 bases short, with 7 bases between. The CDR3 consists of 15 residues. Germline-derived CDR1 and CDR2 are SGHDT and YYEEEE. The CDR3 nucleotides read TGTGCCAGCAGCTTGCCGGGGGCGAACACCGGGGAGCTGTTTTTT. This codes for CASSLPGANTGELFF.

The chain combines TRBV5-4 with TRBJ2-5; D call uncertain. The germline gives CDR1 SGHNT, CDR2 YYREEE (reference sequence). The V gene lost 2 bases and the J gene lost 3 bases, with 8 bases spanning the gap. This CDR3 has 13 residues. The CDR3 loop reads CASSLPPEETQYF. CDR3 bases: TGTGCCAGCAGCTTACCACCAGAAGAGACCCAGTACTTC.

This sequence joins TRBV19 and TRBJ1-1; 7 bases align to TRBD1. With V trimmed by 5 bases and J by 6 bases, 12 bases remained unmatched. CDR3 length equals 15 residues. CDR1 is LNHDA, CDR2 SQIVND, per germline (reference sequence). The CDR3 DNA sequence: TGTGCCAGTAGTGTCTCCTTCGACAGGGCGGCTGAAGCTTTCTTT. It encodes CASSVSFDRAAEAFF.

This chain connects TRBV28 to TRBJ2-2; a possible D gene is TRBD1 (6 bases). Deletions cut 7 bases from V and 4 bases from J, with 13 bases between. Germline CDR1 and CDR2: MDHEN and SYDVKM. The CDR3 extends over 14 amino acids. Here the CDR3 DNA reads TGTGCCAGCAACAGGGTTGTATCCACCGGGGAGCTGTTTTTT. Translating gives CASNRVVSTGELFF.

The CDR3 sequence: CASSPGQGETQYF. CDR3 DNA sequence: TGTGCCAGCTCCCCAGGACAGGGGGAGACCCAGTACTTC. The chain is built from TRBV18 and TRBJ2-5, with 9 bases aligning to TRBD1. The CDR3 has 13 residues. The ends lost 6 bases at V and 5 bases at J; junction bases unmatched: 4. Germline V gene sequence: CDR1 KGHSH, CDR2 LQKENI.

This chain connects TRBV6-1 to TRBJ1-1; a weak D match, TRBD1 (6 bases). Looked up from germline, CDR1 is MNHNS and CDR2 is SASEGT. V lost 2 bases and J 4 bases, leaving 8 bases between the germline ends. The CDR3 is made up of 13 amino acids. CDR3 sequence reads: CASSEFRGTEAFF. DNA of the CDR3: TGTGCCAGCAGTGAATTCAGGGGCACTGAAGCTTTCTTT.

The chain links TRBV10-3 to TRBJ1-5, with TRBD1 as a possible D gene (6 bases). V was pared by 6 bases and J by 6 bases, with 12 bases between. The V gene's germline CDR1 is ENHRY and CDR2 SYGVKD. The CDR3 consists of 13 residues. In DNA, the CDR3 is TGTGCCATCAGACAGGGTGAACGTCAGCCCCAGCATTTT. Encoded protein: CAIRQGERQPQHF.